Detailed here is one TCR beta chain. CDR1 LNHDA and CDR2 SQIVND come from the germline V gene (reference sequence). V was trimmed by 5 bases and J by 0 bases, leaving 3 bases between them. This CDR3 is 12 amino acids long. Template: tumor biopsy or peripheral blood genomic DNA, about 616-6,004 ng per sample. This sample is drawn from a study of T cells in tumors after PD-1 blockade. The table came from immunoSEQ multiplex PCR; TCRdb's copy has only in-frame clones and leaves some out. This sample carries 30,000 to 40,000 clones, more than 70% of them seen once, and the ten largest clones take 38%. The sample here was PBMCs, taken before anti-PD-1 treatment. The sequence derives from a human donor with basal cell carcinoma. The chain employs TRBV19 and TRBJ2-3; the D is unclear. The CDR3, as DNA: TGTGCCAGTAGTGGGAGCACAGATACGCAGTATTTT. It is translated as CASSGSTDTQYF.